The rows below give T cell receptor beta chains drawn from one sample of a study of blood T cell repertoires in COVID-19. The table came from immunoSEQ multiplex PCR; TCRdb's copy has only in-frame clones and leaves some out. Among hundreds of thousands of clones listed, 80% to 90% were seen once. Sequenced: peripheral blood. Receptor source: a man in his forties with acute or convalescent COVID-19. Each CDR3 is given with its conserved first and last residue. The D gene is left open where the match is weak. Only part of the rows carry a size: once, few, many, or a class if the clone is expanded.

v_gene	d_gene	abundance	j_gene	CDR3aa	CDR3nt
TRBV28	.	.	TRBJ2-1	CASVHPQGRLQFF	TGTGCCAGCGTGCACCCCCAGGGTCGCCTACAGTTCTTC
TRBV5-6	.	once	TRBJ2-5	CASSAGGETQYF	TGTGCCAGCAGTGCAGGGGGGGAGACCCAGTACTTC
TRBV18	TRBD1	.	TRBJ1-5	CASSSVGTGHSNQPQHF	TGTGCCAGCTCATCCGTCGGGACAGGTCATAGCAATCAGCCCCAGCATTTT
TRBV27	TRBD2	.	TRBJ2-3	CASSPTSGGRTDTQYF	TGTGCCAGCAGTCCGACTAGCGGGGGCCGTACAGATACGCAGTATTTT
TRBV24-1	.	.	TRBJ1-4	CATSLPPRRATNEKLFF	TGTGCCACCAGCCTACCACCCCGCAGGGCAACTAATGAAAAACTGTTTTTT
TRBV11-1	.	.	TRBJ2-2	CASSPQGVTGELFF	TGTGCCAGCAGTCCACAGGGTGTCACCGGGGAGCTGTTTTTT
TRBV6-5	.	.	TRBJ2-7	CASRTTEISSYEQYF	TGTGCCAGCAGGACGACGGAGATAAGCTCCTACGAGCAGTACTTC
TRBV9	TRBD2	.	TRBJ2-1	CASSGGLAGENEQFF	TGTGCCAGCAGCGGAGGACTAGCGGGGGAAAATGAGCAGTTCTTC
TRBV9	.	once	TRBJ1-6	CASSLGTGQGSPLHF	TGTGCCAGCAGTCTCGGGACCGGGCAGGGGTCACCCCTCCACTTT
TRBV5-5	TRBD2	.	TRBJ2-3	CASSLVASGGVTDTQYF	TGTGCCAGCAGCTTGGTGGCTAGCGGGGGAGTCACAGATACGCAGTATTTT
TRBV4-2	TRBD2	.	TRBJ2-4	CASSTTTSGGAQNIQYF	TGTGCCAGCAGCACCACGACTAGCGGGGGGGCCCAAAACATTCAGTACTTC
TRBV7-9	TRBD1	.	TRBJ1-2	CASSLANRGYGYTF	TGTGCCAGCAGCTTAGCCAACAGGGGCTATGGCTACACCTTC
TRBV7-6	TRBD2	.	TRBJ2-1	CASSFGTSGPRSEQFF	TGTGCCAGCAGCTTTGGGACTAGCGGTCCCAGAAGTGAGCAGTTCTTC
TRBV19	TRBD1	.	TRBJ1-5	CASGTGRQGQPQHF	TGTGCCAGTGGGACAGGGAGACAGGGTCAGCCCCAGCATTTT
TRBV28	.	.	TRBJ1-4	CASTAQGPNEKLFF	TGTGCCAGCACCGCCCAGGGCCCTAATGAAAAACTGTTTTTT
TRBV29-1	.	.	TRBJ1-2	CSVEDRFYYGYTF	TGCAGCGTTGAAGACCGGTTTTACTATGGCTACACCTTC
TRBV5-4	TRBD2	.	TRBJ2-1	CASSSGRLAGADEQFF	TGTGCCAGCAGCTCGGGACGGCTAGCGGGAGCTGATGAGCAGTTCTTC
TRBV5-1	TRBD1	.	TRBJ1-6	CASSLDGGQGNSPLHF	TGCGCCAGCAGCTTGGATGGGGGACAGGGCAATTCACCCCTCCACTTT
TRBV13	.	.	TRBJ1-1	CASSLVRATEAFF	TGTGCCAGCAGCTTAGTCAGGGCCACTGAAGCTTTCTTT
TRBV7-6	TRBD1	once	TRBJ1-5	CASSPHAAGTGGSNQPQHF	TGTGCCAGCAGCCCGCACGCGGCCGGGACAGGGGGTAGCAATCAGCCCCAGCATTTT
TRBV4-2	.	.	TRBJ1-4	CASSDQQAINEKLFF	TGTGCCAGCAGCGATCAACAGGCGATTAATGAAAAACTGTTTTTT
TRBV1	.	.	TRBJ2-1	CTSLFRTDYYNEQFF	TGCACCAGCCTTTTCCGGACAGACTACTACAATGAGCAGTTCTTC
TRBV12-3/TRBV12-4	.	.	TRBJ2-5	CASSFNDQETQYF	TGTGCCAGCAGTTTTAATGACCAAGAGACCCAGTACTTC
TRBV21-1	.	.	TRBJ2-5	CASSNRRGGQETQYF	TGTGCCAGCAGCAATCGGAGGGGGGGGCAAGAGACCCAGTACTTC
TRBV19	.	.	TRBJ1-1	CASSKPGLINTEAFF	TGTGCCAGTAGTAAACCAGGGCTCATTAACACTGAAGCTTTCTTT
TRBV29-1	.	once	TRBJ2-7	CSGGTGAYEQYF	TGCAGCGGTGGAACGGGGGCCTACGAGCAGTACTTC
TRBV6-4	TRBD2	.	TRBJ2-3	CASSHTSGGTDTQYF	TGTGCCAGCAGCCACACTAGCGGGGGCACAGATACGCAGTATTTT
TRBV29-1	TRBD1	.	TRBJ2-7	CSVGTGTPYEQYF	TGCAGCGTTGGGACAGGGACACCCTACGAGCAGTACTTC
TRBV2	TRBD1	.	TRBJ1-2	CASSEVSLQGIYGYTF	TGTGCCAGCAGTGAAGTGTCCCTACAGGGGATCTATGGCTACACCTTC
TRBV5-8	TRBD1	.	TRBJ1-4	CASSVDRGPTKLFF	TGTGCCAGCAGCGTGGACAGGGGGCCGACAAAACTGTTTTTT
TRBV6-2/TRBV6-3	TRBD2	.	TRBJ2-7	CASSPTGLARYEQYF	TGTGCCAGCAGCCCTACCGGACTAGCGAGGTACGAGCAGTACTTC
TRBV3-1/TRBV3-2	.	once	TRBJ1-2	CASSQDRDGYTF	TGTGCCAGCAGCCAAGACAGGGATGGCTACACCTTC
TRBV7-2	.	.	TRBJ2-7	CASSLGDRLEQYF	TGTGCCAGCAGCTTAGGAGACAGACTCGAGCAGTACTTC
TRBV7-8	TRBD2	.	TRBJ2-1	CASSFLLAGGDNEQFF	TGTGCCAGCAGCTTCCTACTAGCGGGAGGCGACAATGAGCAGTTCTTC
TRBV5-1	TRBD1	.	TRBJ2-1	CASSWGVGQGVNEQFF	TGCGCCAGCAGCTGGGGTGTGGGACAGGGGGTAAATGAGCAGTTCTTC
TRBV18	TRBD1	.	TRBJ2-1	CAGRQGPNNEQFF	TGTGCCGGACGACAGGGGCCGAACAATGAGCAGTTCTTC
TRBV5-1	.	.	TRBJ2-5	CASSFLAETQYF	TGCGCCAGCAGCTTCCTTGCGGAGACCCAGTACTTC
TRBV24-1	TRBD1	.	TRBJ2-2	CATSDRTGPNTGELFF	TGTGCCACCAGTGATCGGACAGGGCCCAACACCGGGGAGCTGTTTTTT
TRBV2	TRBD1	.	TRBJ1-2	CASSWDRGYTF	TGTGCCAGCAGCTGGGACAGAGGCTACACCTTC
TRBV27	.	.	TRBJ1-5	CASSFQTGNQPQHF	TGTGCCAGCAGTTTCCAAACGGGCAATCAGCCCCAGCATTTT
TRBV5-1	.	.	TRBJ2-3	CASSGGRGSTDTQYF	TGCGCCAGCAGCGGTGGGCGGGGATCCACAGATACGCAGTATTTT
TRBV4-2	.	.	TRBJ1-1	CASKGQTYTEAFF	TGTGCCAGCAAAGGACAGACTTACACTGAAGCTTTCTTT
TRBV2	.	.	TRBJ1-2	CASPEETVGPYTF	TGTGCCAGTCCAGAAGAGACAGTCGGACCTTACACCTTC
TRBV7-2	.	.	TRBJ1-2	CASSLGGYGDNYGYTF	TGTGCCAGCAGCTTAGGAGGGTATGGCGATAACTATGGCTACACCTTC
TRBV12-3/TRBV12-4	.	.	TRBJ1-1	CASTLSRGSEAFF	TGTGCCAGCACCCTAAGTCGCGGCTCTGAAGCTTTCTTT
TRBV6-4	TRBD1	.	TRBJ1-1	CASSDDRQGETMNTEAFF	TGTGCCAGCAGTGACGACCGACAGGGGGAGACTATGAACACTGAAGCTTTCTTT
TRBV7-2	TRBD1	.	TRBJ1-6	CASSLGTGNSPLHF	TGTGCCAGCAGCTTAGGGACAGGGAATTCACCCCTCCACTTT
TRBV27	.	.	TRBJ2-3	CASSYPGDATDTQYF	TGTGCCAGCAGTTATCCGGGGGACGCCACAGATACGCAGTATTTT
TRBV5-4	.	.	TRBJ1-2	CASSLDGGNYGYTF	TGTGCCAGCAGCTTGGACGGCGGTAACTATGGCTACACCTTC
TRBV27	.	.	TRBJ2-2	CASSFLLGGSQGGELFF	TGTGCCAGCAGTTTCCTCCTCGGTGGGAGTCAAGGCGGGGAGCTGTTTTTT